The source of this T cell receptor beta chain is a study of response to subunit inactivated influenza vaccine. A single record per CDR3 protein comes from TCRdb applying MiXCR to the RT-PCR reads. The table includes 200,000 to 300,000 distinct CDR3 sequences, over 9% detected once. CDR1 is GTSNPN and CDR2 is SVGIG in the germline V gene (reference sequence). The CDR3 spans 13 residues. The V end was cut by 4 bases, the J end by 0 bases, with 7 bases between. This clonotype was sampled from a man aged 50 or older who received an inactivated influenza vaccine. V usage is TRBV30 and J usage is TRBJ1-5; D gene uncertain. The sample here was non-naive T cells sorted from PBMCs, taken around two weeks before vaccination. The CDR3 DNA reads as TGTGCCTGGAACCGGTATAGCAATCAGCCCCAGCATTTT. Translated, it gives CAWNRYSNQPQHF.